This T cell receptor beta chain was identified during a study of blood T cell repertoires in COVID-19. Study as a whole: Material from acute and convalescent COVID-19 was sourced from the United States, Italy and Spain.

Germline-derived CDR1 and CDR2 are LNHNV and YYDKDF (reference sequence). V shed 5 bases, J shed 0 bases, and the junction held 10 bases outside the gene matches. The CDR3 loop spans 17 amino acids. TCRdb's copy holds only in-frame clones and misses some; the assay was immunoSEQ multiplex PCR. Seen here are more than 200,000 clones, approximately 85% observed once, and the top ten hold 0.65% to 0.8%. Input material: peripheral blood. J is TRBJ2-7 and V is TRBV15; 10 bases align to TRBD2. This clonotype was obtained from a human donor in a cohort sampled during active COVID-19. The CDR3 protein is CATSGVRAGGPSYEQYF. CDR3 nucleotides: TGTGCCACCAGCGGAGTTAGAGCGGGAGGGCCCTCCTACGAGCAGTACTTC. Looking up the rest from reference TRBV15 and TRBJ2-7 gives the full variable domain: DAMVIQNPRYQVTQFGKPVTLSCSQTLNHNVMYWYQQKSSQAPKLLFHYYDKDFNNEADTPDNFQSRRPNTSFCFLDIRSPGLGDTAMYLCATSGVRAGGPSYEQYFGPGTRLTVT.